One and the same sample provided the 24 T cell receptor beta chains below, sequenced in a study of T cell changes during pregnancy in multiple sclerosis. Using immunoSEQ multiplex PCR, the repertoire was profiled, and TCRdb retains in-frame clones only, with some absent. The repertoire consists of about 21,000 clones, with 75% to 90% occurring once and the leading ten covering less than 1.2%. The source material was CD4+ T cells from peripheral blood mononuclear cells, sampled in the first trimester of pregnancy. All receptors come from a female donor in good health, enrolled as a control in a pregnancy study.

This clone was seen just once. The chain recombines TRBV19 with TRBJ2-2; TRBD2 aligns across 11 bases. Per germline, CDR1 LNHDA and CDR2 SQIVND (reference sequence). J gave up 3 bases and V 4 bases, and 4 bases lay outside the gene matches. The CDR3 has 16 residues. CDR3 region: CASSSGTSGYTGELFF. Written as DNA, the CDR3 is TGTGCCAGTAGTAGCGGGACTAGCGGATACACCGGGGAGCTGTTTTTT.

V gene TRBV19 combines with J gene TRBJ2-3, with a tentative D call TRBD2 (7 bases). V dropped 6 bases and J dropped 0 bases, with 16 bases sitting between them. Germline-derived CDR1 and CDR2 are LNHDA and SQIVND (reference sequence). This CDR3 region has 16 residues. This CDR3 is CASSSPGGRSTDTQYF. The CDR3 DNA is TGTGCCAGTAGCTCGCCCGGGGGGCGAAGCACAGATACGCAGTATTTT.

This chain links TRBV2 with TRBJ1-4, with D unclear. Germline assignment: CDR1 SNHLY and CDR2 FYNNEI. V was pared by 6 bases and J by 3 bases, with 8 bases between. This CDR3 contains 13 residues. The CDR3 DNA sequence: TGTGCCAGCAGAAGGGAGCCTAATGAAAAACTGTTTTTT. Protein sequence: CASRREPNEKLFF.

The chain recombines TRBV14 with TRBJ2-3; TRBD2 might be the D (6 bases). Trimming took off 4 bases at V and 0 bases at J, with 14 bases between the two ends. From germline, CDR1 is SGHDN and CDR2 FVKESK. This CDR3 contains 16 residues. Here the CDR3 DNA reads TGTGCCAGCAGCCCGGGCGCGGGGTTTAGCACAGATACGCAGTATTTT. Translation gives CASSPGAGFSTDTQYF.

The chain employs TRBV27 and TRBJ1-3; no reliable D call. CDR3 size: 14 residues. The germline CDR1 and CDR2 sequences are MNHEY and SMNVEV (reference sequence). The V and J ends lost 2 bases and 0 bases respectively, with 5 bases between them. CDR3 in amino acids: CASSLGPSGNTIYF. In DNA, the CDR3 is TGTGCCAGCAGTTTAGGCCCCTCTGGAAACACCATATATTTT.

V and J are TRBV27 and TRBJ2-2, with D unclear. This CDR3 has 13 amino acids. The V and J ends lost 10 bases and 9 bases respectively, with 18 bases between them. The germline gives CDR1 MNHEY, CDR2 SMNVEV (reference sequence). In DNA form, the CDR3 reads TGTGCCACTGGCGGCAGCTCCACGAGGGAGCTGTTTTTT. Translation gives CATGGSSTRELFF.

The chain carries TRBV4-1 and TRBJ2-7; TRBD1 is a possible D gene (5 bases). This CDR3 comprises 14 residues. CDR1 is MGHRA, CDR2 YSYEKL, per germline. Trimming removed 1 base at V and 3 bases at J, with 10 bases between. The CDR3 nucleotides read TGCGCCAGCAGCCAAGCCGTGACAGACTACGAGCAGTACTTC. It is translated as CASSQAVTDYEQYF.

V and J are TRBV18 and TRBJ2-7; D gene ambiguous. Germline CDR1 is KGHSH and CDR2 is LQKENI. The V end was cut by 3 bases, the J end by 0 bases, with 9 bases between. The CDR3 has 14 residues. The CDR3 region is CASSPPRLSYEQYF. The CDR3 DNA sequence: TGTGCCAGCTCACCCCCCAGGCTCTCCTACGAGCAGTACTTC.

The table lists this clone with a few counts. The V gene is TRBV11-3, the J gene TRBJ2-3, with D perhaps TRBD2 (6 bases). Between the trimmed V and J ends, which lost 6 bases and 3 bases, there was a span of 10 bases. This CDR3 is 13 amino acids long. Looked up from germline, CDR1 is SGHNT and CDR2 is YENEEA. In nucleotides, the CDR3 is TGTGCCAGCAGTCCGGGAGTGACAGATACGCAGTATTTT. Translation: CASSPGVTDTQYF.

The chain is built from TRBV27 and TRBJ2-7; D is possibly TRBD1 (5 bases). CDR3 size: 14 residues. Germline V CDR1 and CDR2: MNHEY, SMNVEV (reference sequence). V was clipped by 3 bases and J by 0 bases, with 9 bases between them. The CDR3 DNA is TGTGCCAGCAGTTTCAGACAGTTCTCCTACGAGCAGTACTTC. Encoded protein: CASSFRQFSYEQYF.

This chain uses TRBV2 with TRBJ2-5, with D tentatively TRBD2 (6 bases). The CDR3 is 13 amino acids. Germline V gene data show CDR1 as SNHLY and CDR2 as FYNNEI. Trimming shortened V by 1 base and J by 4 bases, and 7 bases separated the two germline ends. CDR3 coding DNA: TGTGCCAGCAGTGAAGGGAGGGGAGAGACCCAGTACTTC. Amino acid sequence: CASSEGRGETQYF.

The chain is built from TRBV28 and TRBJ1-2; D is undetermined. Germline CDR1 and CDR2: MDHEN and SYDVKM. The V gene lost 4 bases and the J gene lost 6 bases, with 15 bases spanning the gap. This CDR3 region has 14 residues. Written as DNA, the CDR3 is TGTGCCAGCAGTTCCCAACCGACATGGAATGGCTACACCTTC. It specifies CASSSQPTWNGYTF.

The chain carries TRBV7-9 and TRBJ2-1; 12 bases match TRBD2. V shed 5 bases, J shed 0 bases, and the junction held 2 bases outside the gene matches. CDR3 size: 16 residues. Per germline, CDR1 SEHNR and CDR2 FQNEAQ (reference sequence). In DNA form, the CDR3 reads TGTGCCAGCAGCGTGGGACTAGCGGGCTCCTACAATGAGCAGTTCTTC. This codes for CASSVGLAGSYNEQFF.

This clone is a singleton in its sample. The V gene is TRBV5-8, the J gene TRBJ1-5; a possible D gene is TRBD1 (6 bases). Germline V gives CDR1 SGHTS, CDR2 YDEGEE. V was cut by 3 bases and J by 8 bases, with 24 bases left in between. This CDR3 comprises 17 residues. The chain's CDR3 is CASSYGTRRVEEEPQHF. As DNA, the CDR3 is TGTGCCAGCAGCTACGGGACACGACGGGTAGAGGAAGAGCCCCAGCATTTT.

The genes are TRBV5-5 and TRBJ2-2; maybe TRBD2 (7 bases). The CDR3 runs 17 residues. Germline CDR1 is SGHKS and CDR2 is YYEKEE (reference sequence). Deletions cut 2 bases from V and 6 bases from J, with 20 bases between. The CDR3 sequence is CASSFSYRGAFAGELFF. The CDR3, as DNA: TGTGCCAGCAGCTTTTCTTATCGGGGGGCGTTTGCCGGGGAGCTGTTTTTT.

The chain joins TRBV5-4 to TRBJ2-1; 12 nucleotides line up with TRBD2. Germline V gene lookup returns CDR1 SGHNT and CDR2 YYREEE (reference sequence). The CDR3 is 16 residues long. The J segment lost 5 bases and the V segment lost 1 base, leaving 4 bases of the junction unmatched. This CDR3 is CASSLTSGRSHNEQFF. CDR3 DNA: TGTGCCAGCAGCTTGACTAGCGGGAGGTCCCACAATGAGCAGTTCTTC.

The chain joins TRBV7-8 to TRBJ2-4; TRBD2 aligns across 14 bases. CDR3 size: 18 residues. With V trimmed by 5 bases and J by 2 bases, 8 bases remained unmatched. CDR1 and CDR2 from the germline V gene are SGHVS and FQNEAQ. The CDR3 DNA reads TGTGCCAGCAGCCAGACTAGCGGGGGGGCCGTAACCAAAAACATTCAGTACTTC. Translated: CASSQTSGGAVTKNIQYF.

The genes are TRBV11-2 and TRBJ2-7, with a tentative D call TRBD1 (6 bases). CDR1 and CDR2 from the germline V gene are SGHAT and FQNNGV. V lost 4 bases to trimming and J lost 3 bases, with 16 bases between them. The CDR3 runs to 15 residues. This CDR3 reads CASSSLRDTRYEQYF. The CDR3 nucleotides read TGTGCCAGCAGCTCATTACGGGACACCCGCTACGAGCAGTACTTC.

This chain uses TRBV7-9 with TRBJ1-2; D is possibly TRBD1 (6 bases). V lost 4 bases to trimming and J lost 3 bases, with 15 bases between them. Germline loops: CDR1 SEHNR, CDR2 FQNEAQ (reference sequence). The CDR3 consists of 15 residues. CDR3 amino acids: CASSSRDTLYYGYTF. The CDR3, as DNA: TGTGCCAGCAGCTCGAGGGACACTCTCTACTATGGCTACACCTTC.

This chain connects TRBV12-5 to TRBJ1-1; unclear D gene. The CDR3 has 15 residues. V lost 6 bases and J 1 base, leaving 15 bases between the germline ends. Germline CDR1 is LGHNT and CDR2 is FRNRAP. CDR3 in amino acids: CASGTSRVANTEAFF. The CDR3 DNA is TGTGCTAGTGGCACCTCCCGCGTCGCGAACACTGAAGCTTTCTTT.

In its sample, this clone was seen once. The chain combines TRBV13 with TRBJ2-7; 7 nucleotides match TRBD1. The germline V gene encodes CDR1 PRHDT and CDR2 FYEKMQ (reference sequence). Trimming removed 5 bases from V and 1 base from J; junction bases left unmatched: 11. The CDR3 is made up of 16 amino acids. The DNA for the CDR3 is TGTGCCAGCAGCCCGGGCCCCGGGGACAGATCCTACGAGCAGTACTTC. Its translation is CASSPGPGDRSYEQYF.

V usage is TRBV14 and J usage is TRBJ1-1; 8 bases match TRBD1. The CDR3 is 15 amino acids. V lost 3 bases, J lost 1 base, and 4 bases stayed unmatched. The germline V gene encodes CDR1 SGHDN and CDR2 FVKESK. This CDR3 is CASSQRQGRNTEAFF. CDR3 DNA: TGTGCCAGCAGCCAGCGACAGGGGAGGAACACTGAAGCTTTCTTT.

The V call is TRBV6-6, the J call TRBJ1-1, with D maybe TRBD1 (6 bases). The length of the CDR3 is 14 residues. Trimming shortened V by 0 bases and J by 6 bases, and 11 bases separated the two germline ends. Germline V CDR1 and CDR2: MNHNY, SVGAGI (reference sequence). CDR3 sequence reads: CASSYSGGRAEAFF. CDR3 nucleotide sequence: TGTGCCAGCAGTTACTCAGGGGGTAGGGCTGAAGCTTTCTTT.

The V call is TRBV7-7, the J call TRBJ1-1; maybe TRBD1 (6 bases). This CDR3 is 13 amino acids long. Trimming pared 2 bases from V and 6 bases from J, leaving 10 bases between. The germline V gene encodes CDR1 SSHAT and CDR2 FNYEAQ (reference sequence). CDR3 sequence (DNA): TGTGCCAGCAGCTTAAAACAGGGAGCTGAAGCTTTCTTT. Protein sequence: CASSLKQGAEAFF.